Below are 14 T cell receptor beta chains sequenced from a single sample in a study of shared clonotypes between healthy human individuals. Profiled with immunoSEQ multiplex PCR; TCRdb holds only in-frame clones, not every one. This sample has fewer than 500,000 clones, with around 79% found just once. Source material: PBMCs. The receptors originated from a woman between 40 and 55 years old in good health. Some clones in this sample may be carry-over from other donors' samples.

This chain uses TRBV10-3 with TRBJ2-1, with D uncertain. The V end lost 6 bases, the J end lost 6 bases, and 15 bases lay between the germline ends. Per the germline V gene, CDR1 is ENHRY and CDR2 is SYGVKD. The CDR3 runs to 14 residues. The CDR3 DNA sequence: TGTGCCATCAGCGTAGATAGGGTCTCCAATGAGCAGTTCTTC. Translated: CAISVDRVSNEQFF.

This clone showed up many times. Other DNA sequences in the same sample also yield this CDR3. The J gene is TRBJ2-3, the V gene TRBV5-4; D not certain. V lost 2 bases and J lost 1, with 2 bases in between. The V gene's germline CDR1 is SGHNT and CDR2 YYREEE (reference sequence). CDR3 length: 12 residues. CDR3 coding DNA: TGTGCCAGCAGCTTCGGCACAGATACGCAGTATTTT. It translates to CASSFGTDTQYF. The variable domain in full, with the rest retrieved from reference TRBV5-4 and TRBJ2-3, is ETGVTQSPTHLIKTRGQQVTLRCSSQSGHNTVSWYQQALGQGPQFIFQYYREEENGRGNFPPRFSGLQFPNYSSELNVNALELDDSALYLCASSFGTDTQYFGPGTRLTVL.

This clone was seen only a few times. The gene calls are TRBV29-1 and TRBJ2-2, with unresolved D. Trimming stripped 6 bases from V and 0 bases from J, with 11 bases between. CDR1 is SQVTM and CDR2 is ANQGSEA in the germline V gene. This CDR3 has 14 amino acids. The CDR3, as DNA: TGCAGCGTGGGCGAGTACCCGAACACCGGGGAGCTGTTTTTT. Its protein product is CSVGEYPNTGELFF.

This chain links TRBV5-4 with TRBJ2-5, with D perhaps matching TRBD1 (6 bases). The CDR3 runs to 15 residues. From germline, CDR1 is SGHNT and CDR2 YYREEE (reference sequence). Trimming cost V 0 bases and J 3 bases, with 12 bases left between them. In DNA, the CDR3 is TGTGCCAGCAGCTTGGTGGACAGATCTGAAGAGACCCAGTACTTC. As protein: CASSLVDRSEETQYF.

This clone has a handful of counts. The chain couples TRBV5-5 to TRBJ2-7; TRBD2 might be the D (5 bases). CDR3 length: 14 residues. V lost 0 bases to trimming and J lost 0 bases, with 7 bases between them. Germline assignment: CDR1 SGHKS and CDR2 YYEKEE (reference sequence). The CDR3 bases are TGTGCCAGCAGCTTGGAGACTATCTCCTACGAGCAGTACTTC. Its translation is CASSLETISYEQYF.

About this clone itself: At one boundary the junction diverges from the germline segment, which might be a read error. J is TRBJ2-7 and V is TRBV19; TRBD2 agrees at 10 bases. CDR1 and CDR2 (germline): LNHDA, SQIVND (reference sequence). The CDR3 covers 14 residues. CDR3 bases: TGTGCCGGTAGTCCTCAGCGGGAGGGTTACGAGCAGTACTTC. This codes for CAGSPQREGYEQYF.

The gene calls are TRBV30 and TRBJ1-1; 12 bases match TRBD1. V was clipped by 2 bases and J by 6 bases; unmatched bases: 7. CDR1 is GTSNPN, CDR2 SVGIG, per germline (reference sequence). The CDR3 totals 15 residues. The CDR3 nucleotides are TGTGCCTGGAGTATTACCCGGGACAGGGGGCCTGAAGCTTTCTTT. Its translation is CAWSITRDRGPEAFF.

The rearrangement uses TRBV7-2 and TRBJ2-7; 10 nucleotides align to TRBD2. With V trimmed by 5 bases and J by 2 bases, 6 bases remained unmatched. CDR1 SGHTA and CDR2 FQGNSA come from the germline V gene. The CDR3 contains 15 residues. The CDR3, as DNA: TGTGCCAGCAGCAGGACTAGCGGACCCACCTACGAGCAGTACTTC. Its protein product is CASSRTSGPTYEQYF.

This clone was detected only a few times. The chain has TRBV10-3 and TRBJ2-1; D not certain. This CDR3 contains 13 residues. V was trimmed by 0 bases and J by 3 bases, leaving 3 bases between them. Germline lookup yields CDR1 ENHRY and CDR2 SYGVKD. The CDR3 nucleotides are TGTGCCATCAGTGAGTCCAGCTACAATGAGCAGTTCTTC. It codes for CAISESSYNEQFF.

The chain is built from TRBV7-7 and TRBJ2-5; the D gene is possibly TRBD1 (5 bases). CDR1 is SSHAT and CDR2 is FNYEAQ in the germline V gene (reference sequence). V lost 4 bases to trimming and J lost 2 bases, with 8 bases between them. This CDR3 has 13 amino acids. DNA for the CDR3: TGTGCCAGCAGCTCCGACAGACAAGAGACCCAGTACTTC. Translated, it gives CASSSDRQETQYF.

The rearrangement joins TRBV28 to TRBJ1-2; possible D gene TRBD1, 6 bases. This CDR3 has 14 residues. Germline CDR1 and CDR2: MDHEN and SYDVKM. The V end was cut by 10 bases, the J end by 4 bases, with 19 bases between. The CDR3 loop reads CAIPTVQGSYGYTF. In nucleotides, the CDR3 is TGTGCCATCCCTACAGTCCAGGGGTCCTATGGCTACACCTTC.

J is TRBJ2-5 and V is TRBV5-4; tentatively, D is TRBD2 (6 bases). The CDR3 consists of 14 residues. The germline gives CDR1 SGHNT, CDR2 YYREEE (reference sequence). Trimming pared 4 bases from V and 2 bases from J, leaving 12 bases between. DNA for the CDR3: TGTGCCAGCAGCACTGGAGGGTCACAAGAGACCCAGTACTTC. Translation: CASSTGGSQETQYF.

This clone was counted a few times. The chain links TRBV5-4 to TRBJ1-6, with TRBD1 as a possible D gene (6 bases). Germline CDR1 reads SGHNT; CDR2 reads YYREEE (reference sequence). This CDR3 region has 17 residues. The germline V and J ends were trimmed by 1 base and 3 bases, with 14 bases remaining between them. Here the CDR3 DNA reads TGTGCCAGCAGCTTGAAGTCGGGGGCTGTCTATAATTCACCCCTCCACTTT. It specifies CASSLKSGAVYNSPLHF.

The chain uses TRBV19 and TRBJ2-1; tentatively, D is TRBD2 (6 bases). The CDR3 is made up of 13 amino acids. The V and J ends lost 4 bases and 5 bases respectively, with 9 bases between them. CDR1 is LNHDA, CDR2 SQIVND, per germline (reference sequence). The CDR3 region is CASSTRLDNEQFF. Here the CDR3 DNA reads TGTGCCAGTAGTACGCGACTAGACAATGAGCAGTTCTTC.